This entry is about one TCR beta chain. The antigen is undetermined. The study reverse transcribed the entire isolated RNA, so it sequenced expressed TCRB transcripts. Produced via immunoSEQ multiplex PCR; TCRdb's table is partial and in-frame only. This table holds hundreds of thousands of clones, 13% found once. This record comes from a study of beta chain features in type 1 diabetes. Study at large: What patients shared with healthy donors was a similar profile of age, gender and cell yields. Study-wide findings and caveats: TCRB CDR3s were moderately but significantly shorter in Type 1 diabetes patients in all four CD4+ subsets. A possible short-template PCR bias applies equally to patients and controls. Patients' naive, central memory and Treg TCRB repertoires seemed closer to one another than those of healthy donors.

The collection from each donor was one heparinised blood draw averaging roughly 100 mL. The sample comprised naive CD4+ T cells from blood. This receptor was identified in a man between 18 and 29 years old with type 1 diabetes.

Here the CDR3 DNA reads TGCAGCTCGGGACGGCGGCCCGGGACGACAGATACGCAGTATTTT. Amino acids: CSSGRRPGTTDTQYF. The rearrangement uses TRBV29-1 and TRBJ2-3; D tentatively reads TRBD1 or TRBD2 (5 bases each). CDR1 is SQVTM and CDR2 is ANQGSEA in the germline V gene. Between the trimmed V and J ends, which lost 8 bases and 3 bases, there was a span of 21 bases. CDR3 length equals 15 residues.